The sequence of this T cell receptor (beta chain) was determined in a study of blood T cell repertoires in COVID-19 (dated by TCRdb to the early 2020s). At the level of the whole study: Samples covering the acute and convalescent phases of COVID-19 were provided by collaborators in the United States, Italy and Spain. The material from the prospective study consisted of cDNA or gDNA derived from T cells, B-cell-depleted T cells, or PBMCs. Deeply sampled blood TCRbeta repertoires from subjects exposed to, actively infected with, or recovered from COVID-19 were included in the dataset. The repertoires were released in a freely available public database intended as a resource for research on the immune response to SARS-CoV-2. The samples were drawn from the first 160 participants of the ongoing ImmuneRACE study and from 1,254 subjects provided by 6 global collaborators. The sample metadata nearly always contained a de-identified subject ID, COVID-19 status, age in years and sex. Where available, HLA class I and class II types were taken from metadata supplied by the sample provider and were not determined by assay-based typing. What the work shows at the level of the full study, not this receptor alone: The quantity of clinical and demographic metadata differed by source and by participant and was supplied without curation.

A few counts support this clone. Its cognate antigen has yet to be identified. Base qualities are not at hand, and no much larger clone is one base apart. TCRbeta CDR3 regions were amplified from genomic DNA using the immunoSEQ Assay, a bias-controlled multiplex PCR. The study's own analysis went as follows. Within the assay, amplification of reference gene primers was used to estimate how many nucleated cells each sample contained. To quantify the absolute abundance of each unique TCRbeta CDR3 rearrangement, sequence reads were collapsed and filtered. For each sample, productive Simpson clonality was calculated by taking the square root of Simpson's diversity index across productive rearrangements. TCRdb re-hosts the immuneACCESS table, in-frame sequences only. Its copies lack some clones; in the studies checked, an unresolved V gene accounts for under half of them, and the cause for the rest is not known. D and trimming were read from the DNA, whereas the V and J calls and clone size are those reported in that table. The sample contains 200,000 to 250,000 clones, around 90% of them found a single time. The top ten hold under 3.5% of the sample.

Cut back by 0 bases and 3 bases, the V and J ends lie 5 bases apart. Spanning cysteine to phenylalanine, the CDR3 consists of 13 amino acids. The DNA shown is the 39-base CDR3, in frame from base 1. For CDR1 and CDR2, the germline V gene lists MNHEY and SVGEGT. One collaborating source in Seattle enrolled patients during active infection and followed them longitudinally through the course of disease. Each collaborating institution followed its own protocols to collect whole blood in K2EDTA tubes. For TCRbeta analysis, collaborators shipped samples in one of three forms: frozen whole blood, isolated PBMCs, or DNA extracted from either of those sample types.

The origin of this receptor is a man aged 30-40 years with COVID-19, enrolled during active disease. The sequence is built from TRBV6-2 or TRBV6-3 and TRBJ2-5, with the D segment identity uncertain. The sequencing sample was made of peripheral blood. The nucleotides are TGTGCCAGCAGTTACTCAGTAGAAGAGACCCAGTACTTC. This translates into CASSYSVEETQYF.